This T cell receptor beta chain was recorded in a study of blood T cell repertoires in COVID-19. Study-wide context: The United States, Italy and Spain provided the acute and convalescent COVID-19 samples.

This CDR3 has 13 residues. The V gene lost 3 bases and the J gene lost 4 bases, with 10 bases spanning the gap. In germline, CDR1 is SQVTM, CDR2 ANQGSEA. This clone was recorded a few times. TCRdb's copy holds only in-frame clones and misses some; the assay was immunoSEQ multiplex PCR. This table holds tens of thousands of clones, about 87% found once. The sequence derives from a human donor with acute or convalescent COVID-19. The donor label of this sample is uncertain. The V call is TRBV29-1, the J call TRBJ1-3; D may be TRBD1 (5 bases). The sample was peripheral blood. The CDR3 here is CSVEGGNGNTIYF. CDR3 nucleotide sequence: TGCAGCGTTGAGGGGGGGAACGGAAACACCATATATTTT.